The rows below give T cell receptor beta chains drawn from one sample of a study of cytomegalovirus exposure and HLA in healthy donors. Clones were read by immunoSEQ multiplex PCR, and TCRdb kept only the in-frame ones, dropping some. This table has approximately 210,000 clones, around four fifths appearing once. Source material: PBMCs. These receptors were collected from a woman aged 40 to 49 in good health and CMV-seronegative. Each CDR3 is given with its conserved first and last residue. The order of the fields is V gene, J gene, CDR3 length, D gene, clone size, CDR3 protein, CDR3 DNA. The D gene is left open where the match is weak. Where a row states a size, it is once, few, many or the class of an expanded clone; other rows omit it.

>TRBV4-3|TRBJ1-3|15|TRBD1|-
CASSQTGGSGNTIYF
TGCGCCAGCAGCCAAACAGGGGGCTCTGGAAACACCATATATTTT
>TRBV6-1|TRBJ2-7|15|-|-
CATDRQASFSYEQYF
TGTGCCACTGATCGACAGGCCTCCTTCTCCTACGAGCAGTACTTC
>TRBV30|TRBJ1-3|15|TRBD1|-
CAWSPGTGVGNTIYF
TGTGCCTGGAGTCCGGGGACAGGGGTTGGAAACACCATATATTTT
>TRBV9|TRBJ2-1|17|TRBD2|-
CASSVGFLAGGRNEQFF
TGTGCCAGCAGCGTAGGGTTCTTAGCGGGAGGCCGCAATGAGCAGTTCTTC
>TRBV30|TRBJ2-1|15|-|-
CAWSALLREIDSSFF
TGTGCCTGGAGTGCCCTTCTAAGAGAGATAGACAGTTCCTTCTTC
>TRBV28|TRBJ1-5|14|-|-
CASMREGGNQPQHF
TGTGCCAGCATGAGGGAGGGGGGCAATCAGCCCCAGCATTTT
>TRBV6-5|TRBJ1-1|13|-|-
CASRLTLNTEAFF
TGTGCCAGCAGGCTGACACTGAACACTGAAGCTTTCTTT
>TRBV27|TRBJ1-1|13|-|-
CAANREGNTEAFF
TGTGCCGCTAACAGGGAAGGCAACACTGAAGCTTTCTTT
>TRBV18|TRBJ2-7|15|-|once
CASSPGTSRDYEQYF
TGTGCCAGCTCACCAGGAACTAGCAGAGACTACGAGCAGTACTTC
>TRBV7-6|TRBJ2-7|15|TRBD1|-
CASSLDGTATYEQYF
TGTGCCAGCAGCTTAGATGGGACAGCTACCTACGAGCAGTACTTC
>TRBV2|TRBJ2-2|17|TRBD1|-
CASRGLTWTGGTGELFF
TGTGCCAGCAGGGGACTGACATGGACAGGGGGCACCGGGGAGCTGTTTTTT
>TRBV11-3|TRBJ1-2|13|TRBD1|-
CASSLGQGALVTF
TGTGCCAGCAGCTTGGGGCAGGGGGCCTTAGTCACCTTC
>TRBV19|TRBJ1-1|15|TRBD1|-
CASSPSTGAYTEAFF
TGTGCCAGTAGTCCCTCGACAGGGGCTTACACTGAAGCTTTCTTT
>TRBV7-2|TRBJ1-2|14|TRBD1|-
CASSLGQANYGYTF
TGTGCCAGCAGCTTGGGACAGGCAAACTATGGCTACACCTTC
>TRBV7-6|TRBJ2-1|16|TRBD1|-
CASSLGDRGLNNEQFF
TGTGCCAGCAGCTTAGGGGACAGGGGGCTCAACAATGAGCAGTTCTTC
>TRBV30|TRBJ1-1|15|-|-
CAWSGTVQWNTEAFF
TGTGCCTGGAGTGGGACAGTTCAATGGAACACTGAAGCTTTCTTT
>TRBV5-1|TRBJ2-7|15|TRBD2|once
CASSPPISGGYEQYF
TGCGCCAGCAGCCCGCCGATCAGCGGGGGCTACGAGCAGTACTTC